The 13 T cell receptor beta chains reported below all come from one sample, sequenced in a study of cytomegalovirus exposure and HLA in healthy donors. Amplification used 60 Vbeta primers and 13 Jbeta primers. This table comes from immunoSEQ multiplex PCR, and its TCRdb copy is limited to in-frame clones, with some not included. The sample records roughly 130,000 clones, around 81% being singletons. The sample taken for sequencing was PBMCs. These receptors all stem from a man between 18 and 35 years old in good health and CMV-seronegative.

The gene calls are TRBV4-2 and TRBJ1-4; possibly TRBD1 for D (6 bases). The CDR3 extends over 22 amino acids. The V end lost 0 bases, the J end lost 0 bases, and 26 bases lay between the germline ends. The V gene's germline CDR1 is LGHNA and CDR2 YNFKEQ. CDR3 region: CASSQEPQNLDRHSSTNEKLFF. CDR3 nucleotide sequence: TGTGCCAGCAGCCAAGAACCTCAGAACTTAGACAGGCATTCATCAACTAATGAAAAACTGTTTTTT.

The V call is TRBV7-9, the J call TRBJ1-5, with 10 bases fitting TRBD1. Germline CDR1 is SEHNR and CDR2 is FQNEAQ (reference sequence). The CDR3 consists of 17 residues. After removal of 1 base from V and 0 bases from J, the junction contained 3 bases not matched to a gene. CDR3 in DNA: TGTGCCAGCAGCTTAGGTTGGACAGGGGGTAGCAATCAGCCCCAGCATTTT. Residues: CASSLGWTGGSNQPQHF. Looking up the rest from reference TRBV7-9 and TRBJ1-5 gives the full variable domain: DTGVSQNPRHKITKRGQNVTFRCDPISEHNRLYWYRQTLGQGPEFLTYFQNEAQLEKSRLLSDRFSAERPKGSFSTLEIQRTEQGDSAMYLCASSLGWTGGSNQPQHFGDGTRLSIL.

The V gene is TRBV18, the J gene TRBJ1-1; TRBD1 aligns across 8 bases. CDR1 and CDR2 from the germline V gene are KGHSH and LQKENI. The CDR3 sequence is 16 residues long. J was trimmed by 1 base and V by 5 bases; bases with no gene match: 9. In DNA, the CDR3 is TGTGCCAGCTCATTACGGGGCGGACAGGGGAACACTGAAGCTTTCTTT. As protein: CASSLRGGQGNTEAFF.

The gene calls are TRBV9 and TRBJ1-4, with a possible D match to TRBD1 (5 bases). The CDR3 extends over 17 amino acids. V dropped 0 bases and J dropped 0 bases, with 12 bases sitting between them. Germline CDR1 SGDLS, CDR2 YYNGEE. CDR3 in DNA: TGTGCCAGCAGCGTAGATTCGACAGCCCCAACTAATGAAAAACTGTTTTTT. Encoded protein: CASSVDSTAPTNEKLFF.

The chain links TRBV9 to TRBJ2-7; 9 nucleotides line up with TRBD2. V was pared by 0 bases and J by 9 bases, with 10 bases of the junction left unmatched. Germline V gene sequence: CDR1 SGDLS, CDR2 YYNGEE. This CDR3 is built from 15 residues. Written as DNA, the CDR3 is TGTGCCAGCAGCGTAGAGGGTAGCGGGAGATCGGCGCAGTACTTC. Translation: CASSVEGSGRSAQYF.

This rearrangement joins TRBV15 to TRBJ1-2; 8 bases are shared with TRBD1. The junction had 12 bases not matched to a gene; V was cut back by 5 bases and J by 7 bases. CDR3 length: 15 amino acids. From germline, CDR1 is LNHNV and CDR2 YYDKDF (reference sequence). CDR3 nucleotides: TGTGCCACCAGCTCCTTGAGGCAGGGGGCGGGTGGCTACACCTTC. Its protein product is CATSSLRQGAGGYTF.

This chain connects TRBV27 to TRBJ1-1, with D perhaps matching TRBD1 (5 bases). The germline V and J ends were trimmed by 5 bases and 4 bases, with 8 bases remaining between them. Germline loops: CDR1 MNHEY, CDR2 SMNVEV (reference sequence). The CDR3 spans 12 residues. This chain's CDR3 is CASSPQGTEAFF. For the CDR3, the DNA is TGTGCCAGCAGTCCCCAGGGCACTGAAGCTTTCTTT.

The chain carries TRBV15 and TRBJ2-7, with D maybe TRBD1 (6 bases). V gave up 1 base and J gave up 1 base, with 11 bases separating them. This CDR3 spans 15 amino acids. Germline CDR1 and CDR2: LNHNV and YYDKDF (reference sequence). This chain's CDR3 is CATSRGGGQSYEQYF. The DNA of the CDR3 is TGTGCCACCAGCAGAGGTGGGGGCCAGTCCTACGAGCAGTACTTC. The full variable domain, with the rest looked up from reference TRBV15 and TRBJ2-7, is DAMVIQNPRYQVTQFGKPVTLSCSQTLNHNVMYWYQQKSSQAPKLLFHYYDKDFNNEADTPDNFQSRRPNTSFCFLDIRSPGLGDTAMYLCATSRGGGQSYEQYFGPGTRLTVT.

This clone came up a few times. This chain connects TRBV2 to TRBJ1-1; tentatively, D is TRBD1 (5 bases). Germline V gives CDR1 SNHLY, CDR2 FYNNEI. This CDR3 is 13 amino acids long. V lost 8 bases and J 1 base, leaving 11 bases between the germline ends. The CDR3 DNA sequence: TGTGCCAGCGCCCTTGACAGGAACACTGAAGCTTTCTTT. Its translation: CASALDRNTEAFF.

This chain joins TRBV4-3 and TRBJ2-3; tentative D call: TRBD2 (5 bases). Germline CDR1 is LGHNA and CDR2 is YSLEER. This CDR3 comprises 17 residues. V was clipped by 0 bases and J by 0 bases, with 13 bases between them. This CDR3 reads CASSQDWSRGSTDTQYF. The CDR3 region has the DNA TGCGCCAGCAGCCAAGATTGGTCCCGAGGGAGCACAGATACGCAGTATTTT.

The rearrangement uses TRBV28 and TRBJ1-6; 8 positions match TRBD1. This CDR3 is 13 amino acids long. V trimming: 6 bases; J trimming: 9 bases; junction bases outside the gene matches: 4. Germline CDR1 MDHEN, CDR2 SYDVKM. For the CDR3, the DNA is TGTGCCAGCAGGACAGGGGCGGGTTCACCCCTCCACTTT. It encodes CASRTGAGSPLHF.

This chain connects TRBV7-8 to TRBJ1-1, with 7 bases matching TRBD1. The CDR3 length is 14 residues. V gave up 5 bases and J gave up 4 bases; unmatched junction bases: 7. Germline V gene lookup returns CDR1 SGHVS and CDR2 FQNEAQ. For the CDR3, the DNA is TGTGCCAGCAGCATACCACAGGGGACCACTGAAGCTTTCTTT. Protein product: CASSIPQGTTEAFF. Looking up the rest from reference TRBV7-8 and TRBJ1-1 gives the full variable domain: GAGVSQSPRYKVAKRGQDVALRCDPISGHVSLFWYQQALGQGPEFLTYFQNEAQLDKSGLPSDRFFAERPEGSVSTLKIQRTQQEDSAVYLCASSIPQGTTEAFFGQGTRLTVV.

In nucleotides, the CDR3 is TGTGCCAGCAGTCAGGGGGACAGAAGGGAGACCCAGTACTTC. This codes for CASSQGDRRETQYF. The chain carries TRBV6-1 and TRBJ2-5; 7 bases agree with TRBD1. The germline V gene has CDR1 MNHNS and CDR2 SASEGT. The CDR3 is 14 residues long. After removal of 5 bases from V and 5 bases from J, the junction contained 8 bases not matched to a gene.